This entry features one TCR beta chain sequence. What it binds is unknown. Germline CDR1 SGDLS, CDR2 YYNGEE. Trimming left V 3 bases short and J 4 bases short, with 12 bases between. The length of the CDR3 is 14 residues. TCRdb processed the 5' RACE reads anew with MiXCR; each CDR3 protein has one entry. Here the sample spans hundreds of thousands of distinct CDR3 sequences, approximately 29% being singletons. This record belongs to a study of T-cell memory formation after mild COVID-19. Study background: Most TCR clusters belonged to a single donor. Study outcomes and limitations: Pre-infection memory carried some responding clones, suggesting that cross-reactive memory joined. Whereas later expanders leaned CD4+, clones contracting day 15 to 85 showed a balanced CD4/CD8 makeup. Chiefly within CM and EM were the contracting CD4+ clones; CD8+ ones were within EMRA.

The rearrangement joins TRBV9 to TRBJ2-3; D is uncertain. The origin of this receptor is an adult woman who had mild COVID-19 (a few samples of this study predate the infection). Cell type and time point are not known. What was sequenced was PBMCs or a T cell subset sorted from them (not recorded which). The CDR3 is CASSAGSRADTQYF. DNA for the CDR3: TGTGCCAGCAGCGCCGGTTCACGGGCAGATACGCAGTATTTT.